These 30 T cell receptor beta chains share one sample of origin, sequenced in a study of blood T cell repertoires in COVID-19. The method was immunoSEQ multiplex PCR; TCRdb's version includes in-frame clones alone and lacks a portion of them. The table has roughly 260,000 clones, 88% seen once. Material: peripheral blood. The receptors here all came from a man between 60 and 75 years old who had recovered from COVID-19.

The CDR3, as DNA: TGTGCCAGTAGTATAGGTGGTGGGAGCTCCTACGAGCAGTACTTC. This translates into CASSIGGGSSYEQYF. The chain combines TRBV19 with TRBJ2-7, with D perhaps TRBD2 (5 bases). CDR3 length: 15 residues. Germline CDR1 LNHDA, CDR2 SQIVND (reference sequence). V was shortened by 1 base and J by 0 bases, with 10 bases between the two germline ends.

The chain joins TRBV6-6 to TRBJ1-1; D is undetermined. The ends were cut back, 5 bases at V and 6 bases at J, with 13 bases in the middle. There are 13 residues in the CDR3. Per germline, CDR1 MNHNY and CDR2 SVGAGI (reference sequence). Here the CDR3 reads CASSTVSGAEAFF. For the CDR3, the DNA is TGTGCCAGCAGTACGGTGAGCGGCGCTGAAGCTTTCTTT.

This clone was seen a few times. The V call is TRBV28, the J call TRBJ2-1, with D unresolved. CDR1 is MDHEN and CDR2 is SYDVKM in the germline V gene. The CDR3 is 13 residues long. V lost 5 bases and J 6 bases, leaving 11 bases between the germline ends. CDR3 sequence reads: CASSRVFSNEQFF. In DNA, the CDR3 is TGTGCCAGCAGTCGGGTTTTTAGCAATGAGCAGTTCTTC. Full variable domain (outside the CDR3, taken from reference TRBV28 and TRBJ2-1): DVKVTQSSRYLVKRTGEKVFLECVQDMDHENMFWYRQDPGLGLRLIYFSYDVKMKEKGDIPEGYSVSREKKERFSLILESASTNQTSMYLCASSRVFSNEQFFGPGTRLTVL.

This clone was counted a single time. This chain joins TRBV10-1 and TRBJ1-1; tentatively, D is TRBD1 (6 bases). Germline lookup yields CDR1 WNHNN and CDR2 SYGVQD (reference sequence). This CDR3 contains 14 residues. Trimming stripped 4 bases from V and 1 base from J, with 10 bases between. The CDR3 loop reads CASSGPDRNTEAFF. In DNA form, the CDR3 reads TGCGCCAGCAGTGGGCCGGACAGGAACACTGAAGCTTTCTTT.

The V gene is TRBV6-6, the J gene TRBJ1-4; maybe TRBD1 (5 bases). Trimming cost V 0 bases and J 7 bases, with 9 bases left between them. Germline lookup yields CDR1 MNHNY and CDR2 SVGAGI (reference sequence). This CDR3 region has 14 residues. The CDR3 is CASSYSGGGEKLFF. The CDR3 region has the DNA TGTGCCAGCAGTTACTCGGGGGGAGGTGAAAAACTGTTTTTT.

This clone appeared once. The V gene is TRBV11-2, the J gene TRBJ2-7; D may be TRBD2 (6 bases). Per the germline V gene, CDR1 is SGHAT and CDR2 is FQNNGV. V was clipped by 0 bases and J by 3 bases, with 12 bases between them. The CDR3 is 15 amino acids. The CDR3 loop reads CASSLDPYGGYEQYF. The CDR3 nucleotides are TGTGCCAGCAGCTTAGATCCGTACGGGGGCTACGAGCAGTACTTC.

This chain uses TRBV7-2 with TRBJ2-7; D perhaps matches TRBD1 (5 bases). This CDR3 comprises 14 residues. The germline gives CDR1 SGHTA, CDR2 FQGNSA. V gave up 5 bases and J gave up 3 bases, with 14 bases separating them. CDR3 loop: CASSPRQLIYEQYF. Here the CDR3 DNA reads TGTGCCAGCAGCCCTAGACAGTTAATCTACGAGCAGTACTTC.

The CDR3 DNA reads as TGTGCCAGCAGCCCCCGCGGTCCAGGGGGCAATTCACCCCTCCACTTT. It is translated as CASSPRGPGGNSPLHF. V usage is TRBV7-9 and J usage is TRBJ1-6; 8 nucleotides match TRBD1. The junction had 10 bases not matched to a gene; V was cut back by 5 bases and J by 7 bases. CDR1 is SEHNR and CDR2 is FQNEAQ in the germline V gene (reference sequence). The CDR3 totals 16 residues.

The chain couples TRBV2 to TRBJ2-7, with D unclear. CDR1 is SNHLY, CDR2 FYNNEI, per germline. V lost 7 bases and J 2 bases, leaving 9 bases between the germline ends. The length of the CDR3 is 12 residues. The CDR3 DNA sequence: TGTGCCAGCAAGCAAACGACCTACGAGCAGTACTTC. Translation gives CASKQTTYEQYF.

The chain combines TRBV5-1 with TRBJ2-3, with D maybe TRBD2 (7 bases). The CDR3 extends over 14 amino acids. Germline V gene data show CDR1 as SGHRS and CDR2 as YFSETQ. With 4 bases removed from V and 3 bases from J, the gap between germline ends came to 12 bases. The CDR3 nucleotides read TGCGCCAGCAGCGGGGGGGCCGGAACAGATACGCAGTATTTT. It codes for CASSGGAGTDTQYF. The variable domain in full, with the rest retrieved from reference TRBV5-1 and TRBJ2-3, is KAGVTQTPRYLIKTRGQQVTLSCSPISGHRSVSWYQQTPGQGLQFLFEYFSETQRNKGNFPGRFSGRQFSNSRSEMNVSTLELGDSALYLCASSGGAGTDTQYFGPGTRLTVL.

The CDR3 here is CASSRASGGGYEQYF. The CDR3 DNA follows: TGCGCCAGCAGCCGAGCCTCAGGGGGCGGTTACGAGCAGTACTTC. The chain joins TRBV4-1 to TRBJ2-7; TRBD1 matches 8 bases. Germline V gives CDR1 MGHRA, CDR2 YSYEKL. The CDR3 has 15 amino acids. The trim removed 4 bases at V and 4 bases at J, leaving 9 bases unmatched.

The V and J genes are TRBV5-1 and TRBJ2-5; the match to TRBD2 covers 12 bases. The V segment lost 4 bases and the J segment 3 bases; nucleotides outside the gene matches: 13. The V gene's germline CDR1 is SGHRS and CDR2 YFSETQ. The CDR3 has 18 amino acids. CDR3 loop: CASSPSGGAGLGEETQYF. The CDR3 DNA sequence: TGCGCCAGCAGCCCTAGCGGGGGGGCCGGGTTGGGTGAAGAGACCCAGTACTTC. The whole variable domain, filled in from reference TRBV5-1 and TRBJ2-5, reads KAGVTQTPRYLIKTRGQQVTLSCSPISGHRSVSWYQQTPGQGLQFLFEYFSETQRNKGNFPGRFSGRQFSNSRSEMNVSTLELGDSALYLCASSPSGGAGLGEETQYFGPGTRLLVL.

This chain connects TRBV6-6 to TRBJ2-7; a weak D match, TRBD1 (6 bases). This CDR3 has 14 residues. V lost 4 bases and J lost 6, with 16 bases in between. CDR1 and CDR2 from the germline V gene are MNHNY and SVGAGI (reference sequence). The CDR3 reads CASSSAPQGGEQYF. CDR3 in DNA: TGTGCCAGCAGTTCGGCCCCACAGGGCGGCGAGCAGTACTTC.

This chain connects TRBV10-2 to TRBJ2-3; D is perhaps TRBD1 (6 bases). This CDR3 comprises 12 residues. V gave up 11 bases and J gave up 1 base, with 10 bases separating them. Germline CDR1 WSHSY, CDR2 SAAADI. The CDR3 DNA reads as TGCGCCGCCAAGGGGGGCACAGATACGCAGTATTTT. It specifies CAAKGGTDTQYF.

The chain links TRBV12-5 to TRBJ2-3, with D maybe TRBD1 (6 bases). Germline V gene sequence: CDR1 LGHNT, CDR2 FRNRAP. This CDR3 has 15 amino acids. Trimming shortened V by 4 bases and J by 4 bases, and 15 bases separated the two germline ends. The CDR3 is CASGSTGSQADTQYF. The CDR3 region has the DNA TGTGCTAGTGGTTCTACAGGGAGTCAGGCAGATACGCAGTATTTT.

The V gene is TRBV4-2, the J gene TRBJ2-1, with 7 positions matching TRBD2. V was pared by 0 bases and J by 8 bases, with 7 bases of the junction left unmatched. This CDR3 is built from 15 residues. Germline V gene lookup returns CDR1 LGHNA and CDR2 YNFKEQ. CDR3 DNA sequence: TGTGCCAGCAGCCAAGACCGCGCCCTAGCGGATGAGCAGTTCTTC. This sequence encodes CASSQDRALADEQFF.

DNA of the CDR3: TGTGCCAGTCGCCCCGGGACAGGCAACTACAATGAGCAGTTCTTC. This sequence encodes CASRPGTGNYNEQFF. This chain uses TRBV19 with TRBJ2-1; TRBD1 matches 8 bases. Germline V gene lookup returns CDR1 LNHDA and CDR2 SQIVND (reference sequence). This CDR3 has 15 amino acids. The J segment lost 3 bases and the V segment lost 8 bases, leaving 9 bases of the junction unmatched.

V usage is TRBV5-4 and J usage is TRBJ1-1; 8 nucleotides agree with TRBD1. CDR1 is SGHNT, CDR2 YYREEE, per germline (reference sequence). The CDR3 extends over 16 amino acids. V shed 7 bases, J shed 5 bases, and the junction held 16 bases outside the gene matches. Here the CDR3 DNA reads TGTGCCAGCGGTGTTCTTGACAGGGGCGCCGAGACTGAAGCTTTCTTT. As protein: CASGVLDRGAETEAFF.

V is TRBV24-1 and J is TRBJ2-3; D gene uncertain. The CDR3 totals 15 residues. The germline CDR1 and CDR2 sequences are KGHDR and SFDVKD. Trimming stripped 3 bases from V and 1 base from J, with 10 bases between. Here the CDR3 reads CATSDPSERTDTQYF. The CDR3 coding sequence is TGTGCCACCAGTGATCCCAGCGAGCGCACAGATACGCAGTATTTT.

The chain links TRBV7-2 to TRBJ2-1; 15 nucleotides line up with TRBD2. Trimming cost V 4 bases and J 0 bases; bases outside gene matches: 4. Germline V lookup: CDR1 SGHTA, CDR2 FQGNSA. The CDR3 length is 18 residues. In nucleotides, the CDR3 is TGTGCCAGCAGCTCCGGGACTAGCGGGGGGTACTCCTACAATGAGCAGTTCTTC. Its translation: CASSSGTSGGYSYNEQFF. Complete variable domain (other parts from reference TRBV7-2 and TRBJ2-1): GAGVSQSPSNKVTEKGKDVELRCDPISGHTALYWYRQSLGQGLEFLIYFQGNSAPDKSGLPSDRFSAERTGGSVSTLTIQRTQQEDSAVYLCASSSGTSGGYSYNEQFFGPGTRLTVL.

The genes are TRBV5-1 and TRBJ2-1, with D unresolved. The CDR3 length is 15 residues. Germline V gives CDR1 SGHRS, CDR2 YFSETQ. With 0 bases removed from V and 0 bases from J, the gap between germline ends came to 7 bases. Here the CDR3 reads CASSLASVSYNEQFF. Here the CDR3 DNA reads TGCGCCAGCAGCTTGGCCAGCGTCTCCTACAATGAGCAGTTCTTC.

This clone was detected a few times. This chain connects TRBV3-1 (or the pseudogene TRBV3-2) to TRBJ1-3; 7 bases align to TRBD1. Germline CDR1 reads LGHDT; CDR2 reads YNNKEL (reference sequence). The length of the CDR3 is 16 residues. The trim removed 0 bases at V and 4 bases at J, leaving 6 bases unmatched. Here the CDR3 reads CASSQDGGGVGNTIYF. As DNA, the CDR3 is TGTGCCAGCAGCCAAGACGGAGGGGGCGTCGGAAACACCATATATTTT.

The V and J genes are TRBV4-1 and TRBJ1-1; perhaps TRBD1 as D (5 bases). The V gene's germline CDR1 is MGHRA and CDR2 YSYEKL. V shed 0 bases and J shed 4 bases, with 12 bases lying between them. The CDR3 has 15 amino acids. In DNA form, the CDR3 reads TGCGCCAGCAGCCAAGACGGGTCCAGGGTCACTGAAGCTTTCTTT. Protein sequence: CASSQDGSRVTEAFF.

This clone was counted a few times. The J gene is TRBJ1-6, the V gene TRBV7-2; 10 nucleotides match TRBD1. After removal of 10 bases from V and 9 bases from J, the junction contained 6 bases not matched to a gene. Germline lookup yields CDR1 SGHTA and CDR2 FQGNSA. The CDR3 covers 13 residues. The CDR3: CAIRQGASSPLHF. The CDR3 DNA follows: TGTGCCATACGACAGGGGGCAAGTTCACCCCTCCACTTT.

The chain combines TRBV7-8 with TRBJ1-4, with D unresolved. Germline V lookup: CDR1 SGHVS, CDR2 FQNEAQ. Trimming left V 3 bases short and J 2 bases short, with 4 bases between. The CDR3 has 13 amino acids. CDR3 amino acids: CASSFSTNEKLFF. CDR3 in DNA: TGTGCCAGCAGCTTTTCTACTAATGAAAAACTGTTTTTT.

This chain links TRBV5-4 with TRBJ2-3; 9 bases are shared with TRBD2. The ends lost 0 bases at V and 5 bases at J; junction bases unmatched: 7. In germline, CDR1 is SGHNT, CDR2 YYREEE (reference sequence). This CDR3 comprises 16 residues. The CDR3 here is CASSLAGGGAGDTQYF. CDR3 sequence (DNA): TGTGCCAGCAGCTTGGCCGGCGGGGGGGCGGGAGATACGCAGTATTTT.

This chain links TRBV7-9 with TRBJ2-1; 7 nucleotides align to TRBD2. V shed 1 base and J 8 bases; nucleotides not matched to a gene: 8. CDR3 length equals 15 residues. The germline V gene encodes CDR1 SEHNR and CDR2 FQNEAQ (reference sequence). CDR3 amino acids: CASSLDLGGRDEQFF. The CDR3 DNA reads TGTGCCAGCAGCTTAGACCTAGGAGGGAGGGATGAGCAGTTCTTC.

This chain links TRBV10-2 with TRBJ2-3; D call uncertain. Germline V CDR1 and CDR2: WSHSY, SAAADI. This CDR3 comprises 13 residues. Trimming pared 2 bases from V and 4 bases from J, leaving 7 bases between. The CDR3 loop reads CASSENRADTQYF. As DNA, the CDR3 is TGCGCCAGCAGTGAGAATCGGGCAGATACGCAGTATTTT.

This chain uses TRBV6-5 with TRBJ1-2, with 8 bases aligning to TRBD1. The CDR3 is 13 amino acids. The V gene's germline CDR1 is MNHEY and CDR2 SVGAGI. J gave up 4 bases and V 4 bases, and 2 bases lay outside the gene matches. DNA of the CDR3: TGTGCCAGCAGTTCCGGACAGGGCTATGGCTACACCTTC. It codes for CASSSGQGYGYTF.

This rearrangement joins TRBV19 to TRBJ2-1; TRBD2 matches 11 bases. The CDR3 runs to 16 residues. Trimming at V came to 5 bases and at J to 1 base, leaving 4 bases not matched to a gene. The germline V gene has CDR1 LNHDA and CDR2 SQIVND (reference sequence). As DNA, the CDR3 is TGTGCCAGTAGTTTTGGGACTAGCGGATCCTACAATGAGCAGTTCTTC. Translated, it gives CASSFGTSGSYNEQFF. Looking up the rest from reference TRBV19 and TRBJ2-1 gives the full variable domain: DGGITQSPKYLFRKEGQNVTLSCEQNLNHDAMYWYRQDPGQGLRLIYYSQIVNDFQKGDIAEGYSVSREKKESFPLTVTSAQKNPTAFYLCASSFGTSGSYNEQFFGPGTRLTVL.